One TCR beta chain is described in this entry. Its antigen remains unidentified. The CDR3 has 13 amino acids. Trimming cost V 0 bases and J 2 bases, with 5 bases left between them. Looked up from germline, CDR1 is SGHNT and CDR2 is YYREEE (reference sequence). The sample originates from a study of OX40 agonist ivuxolimab in advanced cancers. At the level of the study: Dose-escalation subjects each had hepatocellular carcinoma, melanoma, renal cell or head and neck cancer. Earlier treatment with anti-PD-1, anti-PD-L1 or anti-CTLA-4 was permitted, and 35% to 40% had received some.

Notes on the study in general: The mean number of expanded clones was higher in CD8+ T cells than in CD4+.

Patients were excluded for autoimmune disease history or systemic immunosuppression. Clones were sequenced by immunoSEQ multiplex PCR, and TCRdb holds only the in-frame ones, with some missing. The table includes tens of thousands of clones, under 85% detected once. This TCR was recovered from an adult with an advanced solid tumor such as melanoma, head and neck, liver or kidney cancer. Sample: CD4+ or CD8+ T cells sorted from blood, taken in a trial of the OX40 agonist ivuxolimab. The V call is TRBV5-4, the J call TRBJ2-5, with D unresolved. DNA of the CDR3: TGTGCCAGCAGCTTGGGGAATCAAGAGACCCAGTACTTC. This gives the protein CASSLGNQETQYF.